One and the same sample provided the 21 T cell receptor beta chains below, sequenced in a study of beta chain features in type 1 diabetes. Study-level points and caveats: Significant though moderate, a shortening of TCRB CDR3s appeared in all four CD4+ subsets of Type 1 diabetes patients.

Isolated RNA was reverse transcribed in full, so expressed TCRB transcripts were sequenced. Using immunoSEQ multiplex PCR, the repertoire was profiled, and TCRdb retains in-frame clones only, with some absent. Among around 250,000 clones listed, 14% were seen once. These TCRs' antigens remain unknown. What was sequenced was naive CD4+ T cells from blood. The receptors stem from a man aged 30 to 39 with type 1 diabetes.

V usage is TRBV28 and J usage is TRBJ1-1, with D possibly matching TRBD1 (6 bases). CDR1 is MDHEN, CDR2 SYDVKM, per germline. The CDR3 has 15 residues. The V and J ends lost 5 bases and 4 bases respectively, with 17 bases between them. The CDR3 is CASSPREGESTEAFF. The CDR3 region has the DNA TGTGCCAGCAGTCCGCGGGAGGGGGAGAGCACTGAAGCTTTCTTT.

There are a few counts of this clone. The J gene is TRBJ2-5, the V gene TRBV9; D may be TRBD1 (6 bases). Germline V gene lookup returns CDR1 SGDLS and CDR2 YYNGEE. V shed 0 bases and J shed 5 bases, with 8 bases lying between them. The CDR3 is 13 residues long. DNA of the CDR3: TGTGCCAGCAGCGTAGACAGGGCGGAGACCCAGTACTTC. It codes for CASSVDRAETQYF.

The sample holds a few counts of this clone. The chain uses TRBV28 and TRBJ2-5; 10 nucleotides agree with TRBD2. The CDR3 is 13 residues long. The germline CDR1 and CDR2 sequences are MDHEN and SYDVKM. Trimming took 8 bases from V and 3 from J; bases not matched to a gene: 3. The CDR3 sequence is CASFLAGEETQYF. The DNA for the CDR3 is TGTGCCAGCTTCCTAGCGGGAGAAGAGACCCAGTACTTC. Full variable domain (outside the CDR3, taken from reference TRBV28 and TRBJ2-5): DVKVTQSSRYLVKRTGEKVFLECVQDMDHENMFWYRQDPGLGLRLIYFSYDVKMKEKGDIPEGYSVSREKKERFSLILESASTNQTSMYLCASFLAGEETQYFGPGTRLLVL.

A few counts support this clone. The CDR3 region is CASSLGQHKETQYF. CDR3 nucleotides: TGTGCCAGCAGCTTAGGACAACACAAAGAGACCCAGTACTTC. The chain uses TRBV7-6 and TRBJ2-5; D is unclear. V lost 1 base and J 3 bases, leaving 9 bases between the germline ends. CDR3 length: 14 amino acids. Germline CDR1 is SGHVS and CDR2 is FNYEAQ.

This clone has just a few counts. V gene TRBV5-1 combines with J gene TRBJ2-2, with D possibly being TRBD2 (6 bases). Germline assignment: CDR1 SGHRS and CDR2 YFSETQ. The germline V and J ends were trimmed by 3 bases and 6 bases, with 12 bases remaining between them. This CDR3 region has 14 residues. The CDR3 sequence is CASSWTIDAGELFF. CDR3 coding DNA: TGCGCCAGCAGCTGGACTATTGACGCCGGGGAGCTGTTTTTT.

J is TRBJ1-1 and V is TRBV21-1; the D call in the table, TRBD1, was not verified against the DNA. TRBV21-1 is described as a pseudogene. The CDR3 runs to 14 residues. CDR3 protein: CASSKNSCSHEAFF. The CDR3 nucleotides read TGTGCCAGCAGCAAAAACAGTTGCAGCCATGAAGCTTTCTTT.

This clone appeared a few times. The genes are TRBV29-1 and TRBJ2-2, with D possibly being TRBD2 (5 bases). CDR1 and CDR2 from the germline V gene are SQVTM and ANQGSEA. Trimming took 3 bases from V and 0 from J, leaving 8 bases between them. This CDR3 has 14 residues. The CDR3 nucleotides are TGCAGCGTTGAGACGCGGGCGAACACCGGGGAGCTGTTTTTT. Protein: CSVETRANTGELFF.

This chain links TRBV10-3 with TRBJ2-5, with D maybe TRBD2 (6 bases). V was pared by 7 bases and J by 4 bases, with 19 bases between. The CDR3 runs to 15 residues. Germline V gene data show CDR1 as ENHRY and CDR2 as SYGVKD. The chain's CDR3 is CAIKATAGAGETQYF. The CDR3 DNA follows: TGTGCCATCAAAGCGACAGCGGGCGCCGGAGAGACCCAGTACTTC.

The CDR3 DNA sequence: TGCAGCGTTGAAGGGACTAGCGTACCAATACAAGAGACCCAGTACTTC. This encodes CSVEGTSVPIQETQYF. The V call is TRBV29-1, the J call TRBJ2-5, with TRBD2 matching 9 bases. V trimming: 1 base; J trimming: 2 bases; junction bases outside the gene matches: 8. Germline CDR1 and CDR2: SQVTM and ANQGSEA. This CDR3 is built from 16 residues.

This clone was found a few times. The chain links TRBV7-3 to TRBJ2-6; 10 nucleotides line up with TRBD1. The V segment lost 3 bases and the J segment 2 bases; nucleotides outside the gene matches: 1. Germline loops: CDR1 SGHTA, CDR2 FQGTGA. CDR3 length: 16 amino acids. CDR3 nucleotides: TGTGCCAGCAGCTTGACAGGGGGCGCTGGGGCCAACGTCCTGACTTTC. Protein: CASSLTGGAGANVLTF.

In nucleotides, the CDR3 is TGTGCCAGCATTTCCCGCGATGGGAGGACTGAAGCTTTCTTT. This codes for CASISRDGRTEAFF. The chain employs TRBV6-6 and TRBJ1-1, with D hard to call. This CDR3 spans 14 amino acids. With 7 bases removed from V and 5 bases from J, the gap between germline ends came to 17 bases. From germline, CDR1 is MNHNY and CDR2 SVGAGI (reference sequence).

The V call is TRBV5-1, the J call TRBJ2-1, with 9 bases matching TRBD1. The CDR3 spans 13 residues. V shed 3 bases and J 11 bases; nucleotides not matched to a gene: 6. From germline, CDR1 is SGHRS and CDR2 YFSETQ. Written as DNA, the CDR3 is TGCGCCAGCAGCTCTGGGACAGGGAGTAAGCAGTTCTTC. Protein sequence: CASSSGTGSKQFF.

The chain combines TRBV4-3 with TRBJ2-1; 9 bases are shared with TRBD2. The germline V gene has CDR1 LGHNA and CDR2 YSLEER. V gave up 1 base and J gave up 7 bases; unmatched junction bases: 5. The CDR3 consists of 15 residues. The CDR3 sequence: CASSQVGAGGNEQFF. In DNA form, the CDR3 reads TGCGCCAGCAGCCAAGTAGGGGCGGGGGGGAATGAGCAGTTCTTC.

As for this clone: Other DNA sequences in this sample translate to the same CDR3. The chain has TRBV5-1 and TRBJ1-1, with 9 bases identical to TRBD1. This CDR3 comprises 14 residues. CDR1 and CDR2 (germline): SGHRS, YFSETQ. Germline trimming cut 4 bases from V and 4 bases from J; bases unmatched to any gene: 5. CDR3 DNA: TGCGCCAGCAGCCCGGACAGGGGAGGCACTGAAGCTTTCTTT. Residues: CASSPDRGGTEAFF.

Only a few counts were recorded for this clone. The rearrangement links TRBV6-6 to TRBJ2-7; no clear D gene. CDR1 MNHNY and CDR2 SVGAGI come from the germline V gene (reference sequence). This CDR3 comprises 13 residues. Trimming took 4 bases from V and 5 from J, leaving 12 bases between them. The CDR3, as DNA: TGTGCCAGCAGTTTTCGGGTTGTCGACGAGCAGTACTTC. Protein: CASSFRVVDEQYF.

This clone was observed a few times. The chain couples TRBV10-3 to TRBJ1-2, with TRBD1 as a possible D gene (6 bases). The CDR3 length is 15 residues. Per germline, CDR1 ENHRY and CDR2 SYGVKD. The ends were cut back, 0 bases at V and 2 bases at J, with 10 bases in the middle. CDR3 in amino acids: CAISESAGENYGYTF. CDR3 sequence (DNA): TGTGCCATCAGTGAGTCGGCAGGGGAGAACTATGGCTACACCTTC.

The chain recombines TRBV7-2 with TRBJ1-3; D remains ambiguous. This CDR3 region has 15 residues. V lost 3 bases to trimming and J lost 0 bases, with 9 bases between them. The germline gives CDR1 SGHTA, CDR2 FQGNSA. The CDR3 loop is CASSFGITSGNTIYF. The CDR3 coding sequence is TGTGCCAGCAGCTTCGGGATCACCTCTGGAAACACCATATATTTT.

In nucleotides, the CDR3 is TGTGCCAGCTCACCACCGGGTCTAGCGGGAGTCAATGAGCAGTTCTTC. Residues: CASSPPGLAGVNEQFF. The V and J genes are TRBV18 and TRBJ2-1, with 10 bases lining up with TRBD2. Germline V CDR1 and CDR2: KGHSH, LQKENI. Trimming took 0 bases from V and 6 from J; bases not matched to a gene: 5. The CDR3 contains 16 residues.

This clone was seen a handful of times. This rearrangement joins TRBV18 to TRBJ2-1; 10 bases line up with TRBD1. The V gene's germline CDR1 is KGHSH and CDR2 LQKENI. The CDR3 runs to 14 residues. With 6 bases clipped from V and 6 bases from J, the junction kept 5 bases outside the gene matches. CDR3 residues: CASSPGQGINEQFF. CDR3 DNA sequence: TGTGCCAGCTCTCCGGGACAGGGGATCAATGAGCAGTTCTTC.

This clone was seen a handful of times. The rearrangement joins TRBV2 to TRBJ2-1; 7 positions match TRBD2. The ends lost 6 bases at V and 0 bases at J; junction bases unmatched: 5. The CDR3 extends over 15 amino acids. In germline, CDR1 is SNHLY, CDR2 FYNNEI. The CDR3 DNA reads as TGTGCCAGCAGATACCGGGACTACTCCTACAATGAGCAGTTCTTC. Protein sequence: CASRYRDYSYNEQFF.

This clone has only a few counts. Here the CDR3 DNA reads TGTGCCAGCAGTTTTTCACATACGCGGGAGACCCAGTACTTC. Amino acid sequence: CASSFSHTRETQYF. The chain uses TRBV28 and TRBJ2-5; no definite D call. The germline gives CDR1 MDHEN, CDR2 SYDVKM. Trimming stripped 3 bases from V and 5 bases from J, with 13 bases between. This CDR3 has 14 amino acids.